The 30 T cell receptor beta chains presented below share a single source sample, sequenced in a study of T cell responses to AZD1222 COVID-19 vaccine. Using immunoSEQ multiplex PCR, the repertoire was profiled, and TCRdb retains in-frame clones only, with some absent. The sample consists of tens of thousands of clones, 85% of them appearing once. The sample consisted of peripheral blood, taken 28 days after the second AZD1222 dose. The origin of the receptors is an adult who received the AZD1222 COVID-19 vaccine.

The chain has TRBV20-1 and TRBJ2-5; 8 nucleotides match TRBD1. Germline trimming cut 3 bases from V and 4 bases from J; bases unmatched to any gene: 10. This CDR3 has 15 amino acids. Per germline, CDR1 DFQATT and CDR2 SNEGSKA (reference sequence). The CDR3 reads CSASETTGVGETQYF. CDR3 nucleotide sequence: TGCAGTGCTAGTGAAACGACAGGGGTCGGAGAGACCCAGTACTTC.

The chain uses TRBV15 and TRBJ1-1; a possible D gene is TRBD1 (5 bases). Trimming shortened V by 5 bases and J by 1 base, and 14 bases separated the two germline ends. This CDR3 region has 15 residues. The germline V gene has CDR1 LNHNV and CDR2 YYDKDF (reference sequence). As DNA, the CDR3 is TGTGCCACCAGCCCCCAGGGCAGGAGGAACACTGAAGCTTTCTTT. Translating it yields CATSPQGRRNTEAFF.

V usage is TRBV5-1 and J usage is TRBJ2-7; weak D call: TRBD2 (6 bases). V was cut by 1 base and J by 4 bases, with 12 bases left in between. Germline CDR1 and CDR2: SGHRS and YFSETQ. This CDR3 region has 14 residues. CDR3 nucleotide sequence: TGCGCCAGCAGCTTGCGGGACTTGGGGTACGAGCAGTACTTC. Encoded protein: CASSLRDLGYEQYF.

The CDR3 DNA sequence: TGCGCCAGCAGCCAAGAAAACAGGGGCTACGAGCAGTACTTC. Protein sequence: CASSQENRGYEQYF. The rearrangement links TRBV4-1 to TRBJ2-7, with 7 bases that match TRBD1. This CDR3 is built from 14 residues. V trimming: 0 bases; J trimming: 3 bases; junction bases outside the gene matches: 2. Per the germline V gene, CDR1 is MGHRA and CDR2 is YSYEKL.

The genes are TRBV15 and TRBJ1-1, with D possibly matching TRBD1 (6 bases). The length of the CDR3 is 19 residues. Between the trimmed V and J ends, which lost 5 bases and 3 bases, there was a span of 28 bases. Germline loops: CDR1 LNHNV, CDR2 YYDKDF (reference sequence). CDR3 nucleotide sequence: TGTGCCACCAGCGGACAGAGTTTCCAAGGGAGACAAATTTACACTGAAGCTTTCTTT. It codes for CATSGQSFQGRQIYTEAFF. Full variable domain (missing parts from reference TRBV15 and TRBJ1-1): DAMVIQNPRYQVTQFGKPVTLSCSQTLNHNVMYWYQQKSSQAPKLLFHYYDKDFNNEADTPDNFQSRRPNTSFCFLDIRSPGLGDTAMYLCATSGQSFQGRQIYTEAFFGQGTRLTVV.

The chain combines TRBV15 with TRBJ1-6; no firm D call. Trimming stripped 0 bases from V and 5 bases from J, with 8 bases between. The CDR3 spans 15 residues. Germline V gives CDR1 LNHNV, CDR2 YYDKDF (reference sequence). The CDR3 protein is CATSRDLGDNSPLHF. The CDR3 region has the DNA TGTGCCACCAGCAGAGATCTCGGGGATAATTCACCCCTCCACTTT. Variable domain in full (rest from reference TRBV15 and TRBJ1-6): DAMVIQNPRYQVTQFGKPVTLSCSQTLNHNVMYWYQQKSSQAPKLLFHYYDKDFNNEADTPDNFQSRRPNTSFCFLDIRSPGLGDTAMYLCATSRDLGDNSPLHFGNGTRLTVT.

This clone has at least ten counts. The gene calls are TRBV28 and TRBJ1-2; D remains ambiguous. Between the trimmed V and J ends, which lost 6 bases and 8 bases, there was a span of 10 bases. The CDR3 spans 11 residues. Germline assignment: CDR1 MDHEN and CDR2 SYDVKM. The CDR3 DNA sequence: TGTGCCAGCAGGATGCTGACCGGCTACACCTTC. As protein: CASRMLTGYTF.

The V call is TRBV19, the J call TRBJ2-1; D is undetermined. V lost 5 bases and J 2 bases, leaving 7 bases between the germline ends. This CDR3 region has 13 residues. Looked up from germline, CDR1 is LNHDA and CDR2 is SQIVND (reference sequence). The CDR3 sequence is CASSVPPYNEQFF. The CDR3 region has the DNA TGTGCCAGTAGTGTTCCCCCCTACAATGAGCAGTTCTTC.

The chain couples TRBV9 to TRBJ1-4; no clear D. The CDR3 runs to 13 residues. V was trimmed by 3 bases and J by 5 bases, leaving 8 bases between them. The germline CDR1 and CDR2 sequences are SGDLS and YYNGEE. CDR3 sequence (DNA): TGTGCCAGCAGCGCCGGGCCCAATGAAAAACTGTTTTTT. Encoded protein: CASSAGPNEKLFF. Full variable domain (rest looked up from reference TRBV9 and TRBJ1-4): DSGVTQTPKHLITATGQRVTLRCSPRSGDLSVYWYQQSLDQGLQFLIQYYNGEERAKGNILERFSAQQFPDLHSELNLSSLELGDSALYFCASSAGPNEKLFFGSGTQLSVL.

The CDR3 loop is CASTPSLANTEAFF. The CDR3 nucleotides are TGTGCCAGCACCCCTTCCTTGGCGAACACTGAAGCTTTCTTT. The gene calls are TRBV3-1 (or the pseudogene TRBV3-2) and TRBJ1-1; no clear D gene. Trimming took off 7 bases at V and 1 base at J, with 13 bases between the two ends. This CDR3 comprises 14 residues. CDR1 LGHDT and CDR2 YNNKEL come from the germline V gene (reference sequence).

The CDR3 sequence: CSVGDTVHEQYF. For the CDR3, the DNA is TGCAGCGTTGGGGACACCGTTCACGAGCAGTACTTC. The chain uses TRBV29-1 and TRBJ2-7; D is possibly TRBD1 (6 bases). The CDR3 sequence is 12 residues long. Germline V lookup: CDR1 SQVTM, CDR2 ANQGSEA. Trimming pared 4 bases from V and 5 bases from J, leaving 12 bases between.

This chain links TRBV12-3 or TRBV12-4 with TRBJ2-5; TRBD2 might be the D (6 bases). Deletions cut 5 bases from V and 7 bases from J, with 14 bases between. This CDR3 is built from 13 residues. CDR3 nucleotides: TGTGCCAGCAGTATCCGGGACTCCGCGACCCAGTACTTC. Translation: CASSIRDSATQYF.

This clone came up a few times. V gene TRBV2 combines with J gene TRBJ1-6; no clear D gene. V gave up 3 bases and J gave up 9 bases, with 18 bases separating them. The CDR3 consists of 16 residues. Germline assignment: CDR1 SNHLY and CDR2 FYNNEI. CDR3 coding DNA: TGTGCCAGCAGTGATCTCACGCACATCCGGGTTTCACCCCTCCACTTT. It codes for CASSDLTHIRVSPLHF.

This clone was picked up a small number of times. The chain recombines TRBV7-2 with TRBJ2-1, with TRBD2 matching over 11 bases. The CDR3 sequence is 16 residues long. CDR1 is SGHTA, CDR2 FQGNSA, per germline. With 1 base clipped from V and 1 base from J, the junction kept 0 bases outside the gene matches. CDR3 sequence (DNA): TGTGCCAGCAGCTTAGTAGCGGGAGGGTCCTACAATGAGCAGTTCTTC. It codes for CASSLVAGGSYNEQFF.

The chain has TRBV6-5 and TRBJ1-6; 10 bases line up with TRBD1. V dropped 2 bases and J dropped 8; count of bases not matched to a gene: 0. The CDR3 has 14 residues. In germline, CDR1 is MNHEY, CDR2 SVGAGI. The CDR3 DNA reads as TGTGCCAGCAGTTACGGGACAGGGGATTCACCCCTCCACTTT. Translation: CASSYGTGDSPLHF.

This clone was found once. The V call is TRBV5-1, the J call TRBJ2-3; D is perhaps TRBD1 or TRBD2 (5 bases each). Germline V lookup: CDR1 SGHRS, CDR2 YFSETQ. V was cut by 4 bases and J by 4 bases, with 22 bases left in between. The CDR3 has 17 amino acids. The CDR3 sequence: CASSLNPGTAGSDTQYF. In DNA, the CDR3 is TGCGCCAGCAGCCTTAACCCCGGGACCGCGGGCTCAGATACGCAGTATTTT.

The J gene is TRBJ2-1, the V gene TRBV29-1, with D hard to call. The CDR3 is 14 amino acids. Germline values: CDR1 SQVTM, CDR2 ANQGSEA. The V gene lost 6 bases and the J gene lost 6 bases, with 18 bases spanning the gap. The CDR3 is CSVGFLIRLNEQFF. The DNA of the CDR3 is TGCAGCGTAGGATTTTTGATAAGACTCAATGAGCAGTTCTTC.

V usage is TRBV2 and J usage is TRBJ2-3; 10 nucleotides agree with TRBD2. The length of the CDR3 is 17 residues. With 3 bases clipped from V and 3 bases from J, the junction kept 9 bases outside the gene matches. CDR1 and CDR2 from the germline V gene are SNHLY and FYNNEI. The CDR3: CASSEQSGGAITDTQYF. For the CDR3, the DNA is TGTGCCAGCAGTGAGCAGAGCGGGGGGGCCATTACAGATACGCAGTATTTT.

The V gene is TRBV27, the J gene TRBJ1-3, with D possibly being TRBD1 (6 bases). V was trimmed by 6 bases and J by 6 bases, leaving 15 bases between them. CDR3 length: 14 amino acids. In germline, CDR1 is MNHEY, CDR2 SMNVEV (reference sequence). The CDR3 DNA sequence: TGTGCCAGCAGCCCCACAGGGTTGACAAACACCATATATTTT. Its translation is CASSPTGLTNTIYF.

This sequence joins TRBV7-6 and TRBJ2-7, with D perhaps given as TRBD1 or TRBD2 (5 bases each). This CDR3 is built from 16 residues. V dropped 5 bases and J dropped 4 bases, with 21 bases sitting between them. Germline values: CDR1 SGHVS, CDR2 FNYEAQ. For the CDR3, the DNA is TGTGCCAGCAGCCCAGATCCGGGACGGGGAGTGTACGAGCAGTACTTC. It yields the protein CASSPDPGRGVYEQYF. Using reference TRBV7-6 and TRBJ2-7 for the parts outside the CDR3, the full variable domain is GAGVSQSPRYKVTKRGQDVALRCDPISGHVSLYWYRQALGQGPEFLTYFNYEAQQDKSGLPNDRFSAERPEGSISTLTIQRTEQRDSAMYRCASSPDPGRGVYEQYFGPGTRLTVT.

The chain links TRBV30 to TRBJ1-1; 7 bases fit TRBD1. The germline CDR1 and CDR2 sequences are GTSNPN and SVGIG (reference sequence). The CDR3 totals 13 residues. V lost 5 bases and J lost 1; bases outside the gene matches: 4. The DNA of the CDR3 is TGTGCCTGGGGAGACAGGGAGAACACTGAAGCTTTCTTT. This codes for CAWGDRENTEAFF.

The V and J genes are TRBV18 and TRBJ1-5, with TRBD1 as a possible D gene (5 bases). The CDR3 contains 13 residues. CDR1 KGHSH and CDR2 LQKENI come from the germline V gene. V was cut by 3 bases and J by 7 bases, with 10 bases left in between. CDR3 DNA sequence: TGTGCCAGCTCACCGACAGATGGGCAGCCCCAGCATTTT. Translated: CASSPTDGQPQHF.

The gene calls are TRBV5-3 and TRBJ1-1; 7 nucleotides match TRBD1. TRBV5-3 is an open reading frame, and its role is uncertain. J lost 4 bases, V lost 8 bases, and 17 bases had no gene match. This CDR3 has 16 amino acids. The CDR3 protein is CARVLWDTGAITEAFF. In DNA form, the CDR3 reads TGTGCCAGGGTTCTCTGGGACACAGGGGCGATCACTGAAGCTTTCTTT.

This sequence joins TRBV7-9 and TRBJ1-2; 7 bases fit TRBD1. Germline values: CDR1 SEHNR, CDR2 FQNEAQ (reference sequence). The length of the CDR3 is 15 residues. J lost 0 bases, V lost 5 bases, and 6 bases had no gene match. This CDR3 reads CASSQGRGANYGYTF. The CDR3 nucleotides are TGTGCCAGCAGCCAAGGCAGGGGGGCTAACTATGGCTACACCTTC.

This rearrangement joins TRBV20-1 to TRBJ2-1; TRBD2 agrees at 7 bases. V lost 3 bases to trimming and J lost 0 bases; unmatched junction nucleotides: 5. CDR1 is DFQATT, CDR2 SNEGSKA, per germline (reference sequence). This CDR3 has 15 residues. The CDR3: CSASRGVSSYNEQFF. CDR3 nucleotide sequence: TGCAGTGCTAGTCGGGGGGTTAGCTCCTACAATGAGCAGTTCTTC.

This clone has a single count. This chain connects TRBV9 to TRBJ2-5; the D gene is possibly TRBD1 (6 bases). In germline, CDR1 is SGDLS, CDR2 YYNGEE. The ends were cut back, 0 bases at V and 1 base at J, with 10 bases in the middle. This CDR3 comprises 15 residues. The CDR3 coding sequence is TGTGCCAGCAGCGTAGAAGGACAGACCCAAGAGACCCAGTACTTC. Translated: CASSVEGQTQETQYF.

This clone was found a few times. The gene calls are TRBV24-1 and TRBJ2-3; 9 bases line up with TRBD1. This CDR3 comprises 13 residues. Per germline, CDR1 KGHDR and CDR2 SFDVKD. Trimming cost V 9 bases and J 2 bases; bases outside gene matches: 2. CDR3 amino acids: CATGQGNTDTQYF. The CDR3 nucleotides read TGTGCCACCGGACAGGGGAACACAGATACGCAGTATTTT.

This clone has just one count. The chain carries TRBV19 and TRBJ1-2; D ambiguous. The ends were cut back, 5 bases at V and 8 bases at J, with 9 bases in the middle. The CDR3 has 11 residues. Per the germline V gene, CDR1 is LNHDA and CDR2 is SQIVND (reference sequence). The CDR3 sequence: CASSWSFGYTF. As DNA, the CDR3 is TGTGCCAGTAGTTGGTCCTTCGGCTACACCTTC.

CDR3 DNA sequence: TGTGCCAGCAGTTTACGGCCCGGATCCGAGCAGTACTTC. Protein product: CASSLRPGSEQYF. The chain couples TRBV27 to TRBJ2-7; D unresolved. The germline V gene has CDR1 MNHEY and CDR2 SMNVEV (reference sequence). The CDR3 runs to 13 residues. Trimming removed 2 bases at V and 6 bases at J, with 11 bases between.

This chain connects TRBV5-1 to TRBJ2-2; 7 bases fit TRBD2. The CDR3 is made up of 12 amino acids. J was trimmed by 3 bases and V by 10 bases; bases with no gene match: 3. Germline lookup yields CDR1 SGHRS and CDR2 YFSETQ. Written as DNA, the CDR3 is TGCGCCGGACGGGGGGACACCGGGGAGCTGTTTTTT. The encoded protein is CAGRGDTGELFF. Variable domain in full (rest from reference TRBV5-1 and TRBJ2-2): KAGVTQTPRYLIKTRGQQVTLSCSPISGHRSVSWYQQTPGQGLQFLFEYFSETQRNKGNFPGRFSGRQFSNSRSEMNVSTLELGDSALYLCAGRGDTGELFFGEGSRLTVL.